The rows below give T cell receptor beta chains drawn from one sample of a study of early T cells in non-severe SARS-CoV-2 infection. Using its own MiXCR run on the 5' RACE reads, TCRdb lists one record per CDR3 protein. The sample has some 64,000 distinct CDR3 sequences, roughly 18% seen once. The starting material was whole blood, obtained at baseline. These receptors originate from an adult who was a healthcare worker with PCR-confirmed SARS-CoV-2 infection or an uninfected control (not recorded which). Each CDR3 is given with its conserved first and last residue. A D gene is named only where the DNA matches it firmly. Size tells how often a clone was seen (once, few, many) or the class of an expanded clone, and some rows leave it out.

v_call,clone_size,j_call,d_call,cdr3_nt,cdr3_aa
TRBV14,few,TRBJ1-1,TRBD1,TGTGCCAGCAGCGCCCGACAGGGTCGGAACACTGAAGCTTTCTTT,CASSARQGRNTEAFF
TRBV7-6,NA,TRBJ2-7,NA,TGTGCCAGCAGCTTAGGTACGCGTTACGAGCAGTACTTC,CASSLGTRYEQYF
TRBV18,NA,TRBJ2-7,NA,TGTGCCAGCTCACCAGACGTAGGGGGCTACGAGCAGTACTTC,CASSPDVGGYEQYF
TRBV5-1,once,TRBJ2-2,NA,TGCGCCAGCAGGAAGGCAGGGGAAGACACCGGGGAGCTGTTTTTT,CASRKAGEDTGELFF
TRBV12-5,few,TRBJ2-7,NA,TGTGCTAGTGGTTTCCTCACTTCTCCCGAGCAGTACTTC,CASGFLTSPEQYF
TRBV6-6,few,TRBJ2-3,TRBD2,TGTGCCAGCAGTTACTCTCATGGACTAGCGGCGCAGTATTTT,CASSYSHGLAAQYF
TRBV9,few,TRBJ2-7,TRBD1,TGTGCCAGCAGCGCCGGGACAGGGGTCCACGAGCAGTACTTC,CASSAGTGVHEQYF
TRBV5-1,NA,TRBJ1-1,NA,TGCGCCAGCAGCTTGGGACAGAGGACTGAAGCTTTCTTT,CASSLGQRTEAFF
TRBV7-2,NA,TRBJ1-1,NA,TGTGCCAGCAGCTTAGGGGCAGGACCCATGAACACTGAAGCTTTCTTT,CASSLGAGPMNTEAFF
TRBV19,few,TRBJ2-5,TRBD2,TGTGCCAGTAGTCCTAGCGGGAGCGAGACCCAGTACTTC,CASSPSGSETQYF
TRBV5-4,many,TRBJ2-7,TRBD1,TGTGCCAGCAGCTTGCTTCGGGGGGACAGGGGGCGCGAGCAGTACTTC,CASSLLRGDRGREQYF
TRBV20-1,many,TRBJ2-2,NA,TGCAGTGCTAAGGAGGGGTCGGACACCGGGGAGCTGTTTTTT,CSAKEGSDTGELFF
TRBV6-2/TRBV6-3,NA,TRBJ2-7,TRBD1,TGTGCCAGCCGGGACAGTATGACCTACGAGCAGTACTTC,CASRDSMTYEQYF
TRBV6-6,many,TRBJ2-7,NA,TGTGCCAGCAGTTCGCAAACCTACGAGCAGTACTTC,CASSSQTYEQYF
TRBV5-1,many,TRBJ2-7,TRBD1,TGCGCCAGCAGCCGGACAGGGGGATCCTACGAGCAGTACTTC,CASSRTGGSYEQYF
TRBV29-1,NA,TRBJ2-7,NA,TGCAGCGTCGCCCGGGGCTACGAGCAGTACTTC,CSVARGYEQYF
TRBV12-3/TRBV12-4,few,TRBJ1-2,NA,TGTGCCAGCAGCTCATCCCAGGGAAAACTATATGGCTACACCTTC,CASSSSQGKLYGYTF
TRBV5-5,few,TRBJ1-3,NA,TGTGCCAGCAGCTTTGACCTAGGCTCTGGAAACACCATATATTTT,CASSFDLGSGNTIYF
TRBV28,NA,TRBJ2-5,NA,TGTGCCAGCAGAAGAGAAGAGACCCAGTACTTC,CASRREETQYF
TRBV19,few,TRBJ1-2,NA,TGTGCCAGTAGTATGCAATTGGGTATGGTATACTACACCTTC,CASSMQLGMVYYTF
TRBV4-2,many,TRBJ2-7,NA,TGTGCCAGCAGCCGGTCACGGGTAGGGGAGAACGAGCAGTACTTC,CASSRSRVGENEQYF
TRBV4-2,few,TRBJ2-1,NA,TGTGCCAGCAGCCAAGAGGAGCTGGGGGGTTACAATGAGCAGTTCTTC,CASSQEELGGYNEQFF
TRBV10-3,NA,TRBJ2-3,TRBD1,TGTGCCATCGGTCAGGGGGCTGCAGATACGCAGTATTTT,CAIGQGAADTQYF
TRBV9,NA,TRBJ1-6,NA,TGTGCCAGCAGCGCCAGACAGACGGCTAATTCACCCCTCCACTTT,CASSARQTANSPLHF
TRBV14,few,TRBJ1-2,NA,TGTGCCAGCAGCCAAGATAGACTCACCCTTGGCTACACCTTC,CASSQDRLTLGYTF
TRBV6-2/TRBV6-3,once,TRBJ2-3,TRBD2,TGTGCCAGCAGCTCGGAACTAGCGGTATCAGATACGCAGTATTTT,CASSSELAVSDTQYF
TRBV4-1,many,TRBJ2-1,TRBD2,TGCGCCAGCAGCCAAGACTGGGCGGGAGGATACAATGAGCAGTTCTTC,CASSQDWAGGYNEQFF
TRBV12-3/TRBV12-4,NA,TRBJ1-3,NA,TGTGCCAGCAGTTTACTTGGGACGCCCCGGGGAGGAAACACCATATATTTT,CASSLLGTPRGGNTIYF
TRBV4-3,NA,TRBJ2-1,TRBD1,TGCGCCAGCAGCCTGGGGACAGGTCAGTCCTACAATGAGCAGTTCTTC,CASSLGTGQSYNEQFF
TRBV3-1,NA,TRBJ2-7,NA,TGTGCCAGCAGCCAAGCCAGGGGAGGCGAGCAGTACTTC,CASSQARGGEQYF
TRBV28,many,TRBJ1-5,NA,TGTGCCAGCAGTCAGAGGGGGGTCTTTAATCAGCCCCAGCATTTT,CASSQRGVFNQPQHF
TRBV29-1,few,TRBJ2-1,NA,TGCAGCGTTGAAATTCAGGACTACAATGAGCAGTTCTTC,CSVEIQDYNEQFF
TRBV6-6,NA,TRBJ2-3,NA,TGTGCCAGCAGTTACTCGACCCGCAGAGGAGATACGCAGTATTTT,CASSYSTRRGDTQYF
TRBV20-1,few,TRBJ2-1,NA,TGCAGTGCTCCAACGGTTACAGGGAGCTCCTACAATGAGCAGTTCTTC,CSAPTVTGSSYNEQFF
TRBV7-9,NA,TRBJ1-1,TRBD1,TGTGCCAGCAGCTCATTGACAGGGGTCCCTGAAGCTTTCTTT,CASSSLTGVPEAFF
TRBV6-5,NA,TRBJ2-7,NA,TGTGCCAGCAGCACCACAGGGGGGGAACGGGAGCAGTACTTC,CASSTTGGEREQYF
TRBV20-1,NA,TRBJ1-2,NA,TGCAGTGCCGTGGGGGGTACGGGCTATGGCTACACCTTC,CSAVGGTGYGYTF
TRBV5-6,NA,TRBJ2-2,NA,TGTGCCAGCAGCTTTACAGGGTCTGATACCGGGGAGCTGTTTTTT,CASSFTGSDTGELFF
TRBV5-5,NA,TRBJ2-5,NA,TGTGCCAGCAGCTTGGGGTCGCTAAGGGGTGAGACCCAGTACTTC,CASSLGSLRGETQYF
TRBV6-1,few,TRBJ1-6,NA,TGTGCCAGCAAAATTAGGGGGGCCGATAATTCACCCCTCCACTTT,CASKIRGADNSPLHF
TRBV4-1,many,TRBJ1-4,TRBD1,TGCGCCAGCAGCTCAACACAGGGGAATAATGAAAAACTGTTTTTT,CASSSTQGNNEKLFF
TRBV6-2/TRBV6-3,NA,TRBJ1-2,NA,TGTGCCAGCAAAGGGTTCTATGGCTACACCTTC,CASKGFYGYTF
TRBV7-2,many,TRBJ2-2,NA,TGTGCCAGCAGCTCACCCAGGGGTAACACCGGGGAGCTGTTTTTT,CASSSPRGNTGELFF
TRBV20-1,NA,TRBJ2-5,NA,TGCAGTGCGGACGGAGGGGCCGGTCAAGAGACCCAGTACTTC,CSADGGAGQETQYF
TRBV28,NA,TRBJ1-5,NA,TGTGCCAGCAGTTTTCCGGGGGACAATCAGCCCCAGCATTTT,CASSFPGDNQPQHF
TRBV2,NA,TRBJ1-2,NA,TGTGCCAGCACCCCGGCCTCTGGCTACACCTTC,CASTPASGYTF
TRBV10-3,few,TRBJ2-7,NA,TGTGCCATCAGTGAGTCGTTAGGGGATGGGTCCCACGAGCAGTACTTC,CAISESLGDGSHEQYF